This T cell receptor beta chain stems from a study of blood T cell repertoires in COVID-19. Study-wide context: COVID-19 samples, acute and convalescent, were from the United States, Italy and Spain. Sample material is recorded as cDNA or gDNA derived from T cells, B-cell-depleted T cells, or PBMCs.

V was trimmed by 10 bases and J by 1 base, leaving 19 bases between them. The CDR3 consists of 15 residues. Germline loops: CDR1 SNHLY, CDR2 FYNNEI. Per the study methods: Estimation of nucleated cell counts relied on the amplification of reference gene primers. The method was immunoSEQ multiplex PCR; TCRdb's version includes in-frame clones alone and lacks a portion of them. That table furnishes V, J and clone size, whereas the DNA furnished D and trimming. The sample has 150,000 to 190,000 clones; roughly 71% are singletons. The chain links TRBV2 to TRBJ1-1; D is perhaps TRBD1 (6 bases). The specimen was peripheral blood. The clonotype comes from a woman older than 75 with acute or convalescent COVID-19. CDR3 nucleotides: TGTGCCAACGACCCGAGCGGGGGGCCGAACACTGAAGCTTTCTTT. Protein sequence: CANDPSGGPNTEAFF.